The 27 T cell receptor beta chains reported below all come from one sample, sequenced in a study of cytomegalovirus exposure and HLA in healthy donors (TCRdb year 2017). Libraries were constructed by the immunoSEQ multiplex PCR assay. For the multiplex PCR, a mixture combining 60 forward primers for TCR Vbeta segments and 13 reverse primers for TCR Jbeta segments was used. What TCRdb holds here is the immuneACCESS table cut down to in-frame rearrangements. Part of the clones is not present; checked against another copy, under half of the missing clones reflect an unresolved V gene, and the others are unexplained. Counted in this sample were around 95,000 clones; approximately 82% of them appeared once. Together, the top ten hold 3% to 4.5% of the sample. Source material: PBMCs. Every receptor here comes from a female donor in good health and CMV-seropositive.

The chain couples TRBV6-5 to TRBJ1-1, with D unclear. CDR1 and CDR2 from the germline V gene are MNHEY and SVGAGI. V shed 2 bases and J shed 1 base, with 8 bases lying between them. The CDR3 runs to 14 residues. The DNA for the CDR3 is TGTGCCAGCAGTTACGGCGAGGAGAACACTGAAGCTTTCTTT. Protein product: CASSYGEENTEAFF.

This sequence joins TRBV7-3 and TRBJ2-1; 9 positions agree with TRBD2. Germline assignment: CDR1 SGHTA and CDR2 FQGTGA. Trimming took 4 bases from V and 3 from J; bases not matched to a gene: 4. This CDR3 region has 15 residues. CDR3 loop: CASSYAGGFYNEQFF. The CDR3 region has the DNA TGTGCCAGCAGCTACGCGGGAGGGTTCTACAATGAGCAGTTCTTC. Drawing the rest from reference TRBV7-3 and TRBJ2-1, the complete variable domain is GAGVSQTPSNKVTEKGKYVELRCDPISGHTALYWYRQSLGQGPEFLIYFQGTGAADDSGLPNDRFFAVRPEGSVSTLKIQRTERGDSAVYLCASSYAGGFYNEQFFGPGTRLTVL.

J is TRBJ2-2 and V is TRBV5-4; 13 nucleotides align to TRBD2. This CDR3 comprises 19 residues. V trimming: 4 bases; J trimming: 0 bases; junction bases outside the gene matches: 9. Germline V CDR1 and CDR2: SGHNT, YYREEE (reference sequence). The CDR3 region is CASSNPGLAGYANTGELFF. CDR3 DNA sequence: TGTGCCAGCAGCAATCCGGGACTAGCGGGATATGCGAACACCGGGGAGCTGTTTTTT.

There are a few counts of this clone. The J gene is TRBJ1-1, the V gene TRBV6-6; D is unresolved. The CDR3 is 10 amino acids. CDR1 is MNHNY, CDR2 SVGAGI, per germline (reference sequence). V was clipped by 8 bases and J by 4 bases, with 5 bases between them. CDR3 protein: CASRGTEAFF. In nucleotides, the CDR3 is TGTGCCAGCCGGGGCACTGAAGCTTTCTTT.

The chain is built from TRBV15 and TRBJ1-1; tentatively, D is TRBD1 (5 bases). V shed 4 bases and J shed 1 base, with 13 bases lying between them. The germline gives CDR1 LNHNV, CDR2 YYDKDF (reference sequence). The length of the CDR3 is 15 residues. The CDR3 region is CATSTQGSGNTEAFF. CDR3 DNA: TGTGCCACCAGCACGCAGGGTAGTGGGAACACTGAAGCTTTCTTT.

The chain recombines TRBV19 with TRBJ1-2; 9 bases map to TRBD1. CDR3 length equals 17 residues. The germline V gene has CDR1 LNHDA and CDR2 SQIVND (reference sequence). Trimming removed 6 bases from V and 0 bases from J; junction bases left unmatched: 11. The CDR3 sequence is CASSLRDRALANYGYTF. CDR3 in DNA: TGTGCCAGTAGCCTCCGGGACAGGGCGTTAGCTAACTATGGCTACACCTTC.

V is TRBV9 and J is TRBJ2-1; D possibly corresponds to TRBD1 (5 bases). The CDR3 totals 13 residues. Between the trimmed V and J ends, which lost 3 bases and 5 bases, there was a span of 9 bases. In germline, CDR1 is SGDLS, CDR2 YYNGEE. Here the CDR3 reads CASSGGRDNEQFF. The DNA for the CDR3 is TGTGCCAGCAGCGGGGGCAGAGACAATGAGCAGTTCTTC.

The chain uses TRBV27 and TRBJ1-1; tentative D call: TRBD1 (6 bases). The CDR3 totals 16 residues. CDR1 MNHEY and CDR2 SMNVEV come from the germline V gene (reference sequence). The V and J ends lost 3 bases and 3 bases respectively, with 17 bases between them. This chain's CDR3 is CASSLVPGDGDTEAFF. The CDR3 coding sequence is TGTGCCAGCAGTTTGGTCCCAGGGGATGGAGACACTGAAGCTTTCTTT.

The V call is TRBV6-5, the J call TRBJ2-2, with D perhaps TRBD1 (8 bases). Trimming pared 5 bases from V and 7 bases from J, leaving 11 bases between. Per germline, CDR1 MNHEY and CDR2 SVGAGI. The CDR3 consists of 13 residues. The CDR3: CASSTGGDGELFF. The CDR3 DNA is TGTGCCAGCAGTACAGGGGGGGACGGGGAGCTGTTTTTT.

The V gene is TRBV13, the J gene TRBJ2-3, with a possible D match to TRBD2 (5 bases). Deletions cut 6 bases from V and 0 bases from J, with 19 bases between. Per germline, CDR1 PRHDT and CDR2 FYEKMQ (reference sequence). This CDR3 spans 17 amino acids. CDR3 in DNA: TGTGCCAGCAGTTCTCGATTCAGCGGCAGTAGCACAGATACGCAGTATTTT. Translated: CASSSRFSGSSTDTQYF.

The chain recombines TRBV20-1 with TRBJ2-3; D uncertain. Trimming shortened V by 0 bases and J by 5 bases, and 3 bases separated the two germline ends. Germline CDR1 is DFQATT and CDR2 is SNEGSKA (reference sequence). CDR3 length: 11 amino acids. The CDR3 sequence: CSARDRDTQYF. CDR3 coding DNA: TGCAGTGCTAGAGATAGAGATACGCAGTATTTT.

This clone was recorded once. In DNA form, the CDR3 reads TGTGCCAGCAGCGTCTACAGGGGATCTGGGGCCAACGTCCTGACTTTC. It codes for CASSVYRGSGANVLTF. The chain is built from TRBV11-2 and TRBJ2-6; 7 nucleotides align to TRBD1. The CDR3 spans 16 residues. The V gene end was trimmed by 5 bases and the J gene end by 1 base; junction bases not matched to a gene: 5. Germline CDR1 is SGHAT and CDR2 is FQNNGV. The full variable domain, its missing parts supplied by reference TRBV11-2 and TRBJ2-6, is EAGVAQSPRYKIIEKRQSVAFWCNPISGHATLYWYQQILGQGPKLLIQFQNNGVVDDSQLPKDRFSAERLKGVDSTLKIQPAKLEDSAVYLCASSVYRGSGANVLTFGAGSRLTVL.

This clone has only a few counts. The V call is TRBV5-8, the J call TRBJ1-1, with D uncertain. Germline V CDR1 and CDR2: SGHTS, YDEGEE. V shed 1 base and J shed 5 bases, with 12 bases lying between them. The CDR3 contains 14 residues. CDR3 in DNA: TGTGCCAGCAGCTTGTCGGAGGGTTGGACTGAAGCTTTCTTT. Translating gives CASSLSEGWTEAFF.

The chain uses TRBV7-6 and TRBJ2-1; 7 nucleotides match TRBD2. The CDR3 has 16 residues. V dropped 1 base and J dropped 4; count of bases not matched to a gene: 7. Per the germline V gene, CDR1 is SGHVS and CDR2 is FNYEAQ. Here the CDR3 reads CASSLGGGPQYNEQFF. The CDR3, as DNA: TGTGCCAGCAGCTTAGGGGGAGGGCCTCAATACAATGAGCAGTTCTTC.

This chain links TRBV13 with TRBJ2-3; D unclear. V lost 5 bases, J lost 2 bases, and 11 bases lay in between. Germline CDR1 reads PRHDT; CDR2 reads FYEKMQ (reference sequence). The CDR3 is made up of 14 amino acids. The CDR3 DNA reads as TGTGCCAGCAGCCTATGGTCGAACACAGATACGCAGTATTTT. Encoded protein: CASSLWSNTDTQYF.

The chain couples TRBV6-5 to TRBJ1-1; 7 nucleotides match TRBD1. Losses at the gene ends were 6 bases for V and 0 bases for J; bases not matched to a gene: 4. Per germline, CDR1 MNHEY and CDR2 SVGAGI. The CDR3 extends over 14 amino acids. CDR3: CASRSTGLNTEAFF. DNA of the CDR3: TGTGCCAGCAGATCGACAGGGTTGAACACTGAAGCTTTCTTT.

The gene calls are TRBV2 and TRBJ1-5; weak D call: TRBD1 (5 bases). Germline V lookup: CDR1 SNHLY, CDR2 FYNNEI. The CDR3 has 15 residues. Trimming left V 8 bases short and J 0 bases short, with 14 bases between. CDR3 nucleotide sequence: TGTGCCAGCGACGGGGGAATGAATAGCAATCAGCCCCAGCATTTT. Encoded protein: CASDGGMNSNQPQHF.

V usage is TRBV27 and J usage is TRBJ2-3; D gene unclear. The V gene lost 4 bases and the J gene lost 6 bases, with 5 bases spanning the gap. CDR3 length equals 11 residues. Looked up from germline, CDR1 is MNHEY and CDR2 is SMNVEV (reference sequence). CDR3 region: CASSSMDTQYF. CDR3 coding DNA: TGTGCCAGCAGTTCAATGGATACGCAGTATTTT.

This clone showed up just once. Here the CDR3 reads CASSLTGSRLSPFYGYTF. Written as DNA, the CDR3 is TGTGCCAGCAGCTTGACAGGGAGTCGCCTCTCCCCATTTTATGGCTACACCTTC. The chain is built from TRBV5-7 and TRBJ1-2; tentatively, D is TRBD1 (6 bases). TRBV5-7 is marked as an open reading frame, function uncertain. There are 18 residues in the CDR3. V was pared by 1 base and J by 5 bases, with 24 bases between.

The chain uses TRBV7-9 and TRBJ2-7, with D perhaps TRBD1 (7 bases). Germline assignment: CDR1 SEHNR and CDR2 FQNEAQ (reference sequence). The V end was cut by 8 bases, the J end by 3 bases, with 14 bases between. The CDR3 is 13 residues long. CDR3 bases: TGTGCCAGCGGAGGGACAGACTTCTACGAGCAGTACTTC. This gives the protein CASGGTDFYEQYF. Using reference TRBV7-9 and TRBJ2-7 for the parts outside the CDR3, the full variable domain is DTGVSQNPRHKITKRGQNVTFRCDPISEHNRLYWYRQTLGQGPEFLTYFQNEAQLEKSRLLSDRFSAERPKGSFSTLEIQRTEQGDSAMYLCASGGTDFYEQYFGPGTRLTVT.

The chain couples TRBV10-1 to TRBJ2-3; 7 bases align to TRBD1. After removal of 3 bases from V and 4 bases from J, the junction contained 7 bases not matched to a gene. Germline loops: CDR1 WNHNN, CDR2 SYGVQD (reference sequence). The length of the CDR3 is 15 residues. Written as DNA, the CDR3 is TGCGCCAGCAGTGATACCGGACAGGAATCAGATACGCAGTATTTT. It codes for CASSDTGQESDTQYF.

The chain combines TRBV13 with TRBJ2-5, with 7 bases aligning to TRBD2. Per the germline V gene, CDR1 is PRHDT and CDR2 is FYEKMQ (reference sequence). Trimming cost V 3 bases and J 5 bases; bases outside gene matches: 0. The CDR3 length is 12 residues. This CDR3 is CASSFSGETQYF. In DNA form, the CDR3 reads TGTGCCAGCAGCTTTAGCGGGGAGACCCAGTACTTC.

A few counts support this clone. J is TRBJ1-2 and V is TRBV4-2, with D maybe TRBD1 (5 bases). Germline-derived CDR1 and CDR2 are LGHNA and YNFKEQ. Deletions cut 1 base from V and 0 bases from J, with 15 bases between. The CDR3 runs 17 residues. The CDR3 nucleotides read TGTGCCAGCAGCCAAGCCAGGGTCCTCATAACTAACTATGGCTACACCTTC. Translation gives CASSQARVLITNYGYTF.

This clone was observed once. The chain uses TRBV19 and TRBJ1-2; a possible D gene is TRBD1 (6 bases). The CDR3 is made up of 16 amino acids. Germline CDR1 and CDR2: LNHDA and SQIVND (reference sequence). Trimming removed 4 bases at V and 5 bases at J, with 20 bases between. The CDR3 region has the DNA TGTGCCAGTAGTAAATACAGGGTTTCGGACTTTTATGGCTACACCTTC. Translating gives CASSKYRVSDFYGYTF.

This clone turned up a few times. This sequence joins TRBV28 and TRBJ2-1; D remains ambiguous. Trimming cost V 1 base and J 2 bases, with 6 bases left between them. Germline assignment: CDR1 MDHEN and CDR2 SYDVKM. This CDR3 is built from 14 residues. CDR3 amino acids: CASSLFDTYNEQFF. CDR3 coding DNA: TGTGCCAGCAGTTTATTTGACACCTACAATGAGCAGTTCTTC.

The gene calls are TRBV10-1 and TRBJ2-3; D unclear. The CDR3 extends over 14 amino acids. V was pared by 3 bases and J by 3 bases, with 10 bases between. Per the germline V gene, CDR1 is WNHNN and CDR2 is SYGVQD (reference sequence). In DNA, the CDR3 is TGCGCCAGCAGTGACCTAGAAAGTACAGATACGCAGTATTTT. It yields the protein CASSDLESTDTQYF.

The chain uses TRBV5-1 and TRBJ2-7; 8 bases are shared with TRBD1. With V trimmed by 2 bases and J by 4 bases, 8 bases remained unmatched. Germline V gene sequence: CDR1 SGHRS, CDR2 YFSETQ. The CDR3 has 15 amino acids. Here the CDR3 reads CASSFGTGGQYEQYF. As DNA, the CDR3 is TGCGCCAGCAGCTTCGGCACAGGGGGTCAATACGAGCAGTACTTC.